Detailed here is one T cell receptor (beta chain). Its cognate antigen is unknown. The data are from a study of OX40 agonist ivuxolimab in advanced cancers. Study information: Three patients had partial responses: one hepatocellular carcinoma, two cutaneous melanoma. General study points: The mean number of expanded clones was higher in CD8+ T cells than in CD4+.

The data were produced by immunoSEQ multiplex PCR, yet TCRdb's version contains in-frame clones alone and is incomplete. Altogether around 70,000 clones are present, over 75% being singletons, with the ten largest covering under 0.55%. CDR3 size: 14 residues. Between the trimmed V and J ends, which lost 3 bases and 3 bases, there was a span of 11 bases. The germline gives CDR1 LNHDA, CDR2 SQIVND (reference sequence). V usage is TRBV19 and J usage is TRBJ1-1; perhaps TRBD1 as D (5 bases). The TCR was taken from an adult with an advanced solid tumor such as melanoma, head and neck, liver or kidney cancer. The specimen comprised CD4+ or CD8+ T cells sorted from blood, sampled in a trial of the OX40 agonist ivuxolimab. CDR3 amino acids: CASSIGGSDTEAFF. The DNA for the CDR3 is TGTGCCAGTAGTATCGGGGGGTCGGACACTGAAGCTTTCTTT.